A selection of T cell receptor beta chains follows, all from one sample in a study of chemoradiotherapy in HPV16-positive cancers. Repertoires were generated with immunoSEQ multiplex PCR, while TCRdb's copy carries only in-frame clones and drops some. The sample records about 17,000 clones, approximately 91% being singletons. The sequencing here drew on blood, taken from a patient who underwent chemoradiotherapy. The receptor source for this set is a human donor with HPV-associated anogenital cancer. The CDR3 runs from the conserved cysteine through the conserved F or W. A D gene is named only where the DNA matches it firmly. Clone size is stated in some rows and not others, as once, few, many or a class when expanded.

CDR3 length,D gene,clone size,V gene,J gene,CDR3 protein,CDR3 DNA
15,.,.,TRBV5-1,TRBJ2-7,CASSLGWGETYEQYF,TGCGCCAGCAGCTTGGGTTGGGGGGAAACCTACGAGCAGTACTTC
14,.,.,TRBV6-4,TRBJ1-1,CASSDSSGGTEAFF,TGTGCCAGCAGTGACTCGAGCGGGGGCACTGAAGCTTTCTTT
18,TRBD1,.,TRBV19,TRBJ2-3,CASSLRDWTGYSTDTQYF,TGTGCCAGTAGCCTAAGGGATTGGACAGGCTATAGCACAGATACGCAGTATTTT
12,.,.,TRBV7-9,TRBJ1-2,CASSFSDYGYTF,TGTGCCAGCAGTTTTAGTGACTATGGCTACACCTTC
14,.,.,TRBV9,TRBJ1-3,CASRGSTSGNTIYF,TGTGCCAGCAGGGGGTCCACCTCTGGAAACACCATATATTTT
16,.,.,TRBV11-2,TRBJ2-3,CASSSDESRITDTQYF,TGTGCCAGCAGCTCAGACGAGTCACGCATCACAGATACGCAGTATTTT
14,.,.,TRBV9,TRBJ2-1,CASSGQELDNEQFF,TGTGCCAGCAGCGGTCAGGAGTTGGACAATGAGCAGTTCTTC
16,TRBD1,.,TRBV29-1,TRBJ2-5,CSVDERGTGDQETQYF,TGCAGCGTTGATGAAAGGGGGACAGGGGATCAAGAGACCCAGTACTTC
12,.,.,TRBV7-9,TRBJ1-1,CASSLGPSEAFF,TGTGCCAGCAGCTTGGGTCCGTCTGAAGCTTTCTTT
16,.,few,TRBV7-7,TRBJ2-2,CASSLDFRGSTGELFF,TGTGCCAGCAGCTTAGATTTCCGGGGGTCCACCGGGGAGCTGTTTTTT
13,.,.,TRBV5-4,TRBJ1-2,CASSLYRGYGYTF,TGTGCCAGCAGCTTGTATCGGGGGTATGGCTACACCTTC
12,.,.,TRBV19,TRBJ1-1,CASSNGFGEAFF,TGTGCCAGTAGTAACGGGTTTGGTGAAGCTTTCTTT
14,TRBD1,.,TRBV6-5,TRBJ2-3,CASRRQGPTDTQYF,TGTGCCAGCAGAAGACAGGGACCCACAGATACGCAGTATTTT
13,.,.,TRBV30,TRBJ1-6,CAWTLTYNSPLHF,TGTGCCTGGACTTTAACCTATAATTCACCCCTCCACTTT
15,TRBD1,.,TRBV25-1,TRBJ2-7,CASSESGDRAYEQYF,TGTGCCAGCAGTGAAAGTGGGGACAGGGCCTACGAGCAGTACTTC
18,TRBD2,.,TRBV5-1,TRBJ2-3,CASSSGTSGYSSTDTQYF,TGCGCCAGCAGCTCCGGGACTAGCGGGTATAGTAGCACAGATACGCAGTATTTT
15,.,.,TRBV5-1,TRBJ2-7,CASSLAGGVAYEQYF,TGCGCCAGCAGCTTGGCCGGCGGGGTAGCCTACGAGCAGTACTTC
14,.,.,TRBV6-5,TRBJ2-1,CASSFVGAYNEQFF,TGTGCCAGCAGTTTCGTAGGAGCCTACAATGAGCAGTTCTTC